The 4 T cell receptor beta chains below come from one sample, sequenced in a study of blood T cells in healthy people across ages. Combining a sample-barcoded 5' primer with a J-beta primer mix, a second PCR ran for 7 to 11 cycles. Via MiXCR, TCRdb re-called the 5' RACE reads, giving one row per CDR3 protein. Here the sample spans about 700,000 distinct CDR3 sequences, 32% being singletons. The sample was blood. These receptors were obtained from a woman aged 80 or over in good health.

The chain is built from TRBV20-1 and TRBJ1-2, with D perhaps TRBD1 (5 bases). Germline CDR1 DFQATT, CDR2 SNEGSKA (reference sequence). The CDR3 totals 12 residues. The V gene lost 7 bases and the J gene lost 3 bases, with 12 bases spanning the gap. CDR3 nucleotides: TGCAGTGAGGGGCCGAGGGACTATGGCTACACCTTC. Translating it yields CSEGPRDYGYTF.

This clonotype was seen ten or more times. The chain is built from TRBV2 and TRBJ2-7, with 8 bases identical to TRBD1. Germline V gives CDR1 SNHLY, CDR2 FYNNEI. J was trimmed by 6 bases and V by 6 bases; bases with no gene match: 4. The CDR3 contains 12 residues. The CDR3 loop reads CASRETGAEQYF. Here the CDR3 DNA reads TGTGCCAGCAGGGAGACAGGGGCCGAGCAGTACTTC.

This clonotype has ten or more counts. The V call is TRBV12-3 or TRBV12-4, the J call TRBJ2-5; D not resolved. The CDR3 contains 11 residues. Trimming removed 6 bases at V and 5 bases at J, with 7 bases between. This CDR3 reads CASSSSETQYF. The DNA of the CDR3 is TGTGCCAGCAGCTCCTCGGAGACCCAGTACTTC.

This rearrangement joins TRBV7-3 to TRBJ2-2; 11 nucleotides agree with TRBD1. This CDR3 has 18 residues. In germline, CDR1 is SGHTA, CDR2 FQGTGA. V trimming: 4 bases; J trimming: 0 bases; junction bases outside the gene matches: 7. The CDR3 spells CASSSGTGGLANTGELFF. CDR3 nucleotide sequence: TGTGCCAGCAGCTCCGGGACAGGGGGACTTGCGAACACCGGGGAGCTGTTTTTT.